Listed here are 26 T cell receptor beta chains from one sample, sequenced in a study of blood T cell repertoires in COVID-19. Sequencing used immunoSEQ multiplex PCR; TCRdb keeps in-frame clones, though not all of them. Found here are about 220,000 clones, 75% to 85% of them singletons; the top ten hold approximately 5.2%. Sequencing was done on a sample of peripheral blood. Receptors originate from a woman aged 70-85 years with COVID-19, enrolled during active disease.

The rearrangement joins TRBV28 to TRBJ2-7, with 7 nucleotides matching TRBD1. The ends lost 10 bases at V and 5 bases at J; junction bases unmatched: 8. The CDR3 consists of 12 residues. Germline V gives CDR1 MDHEN, CDR2 SYDVKM. The CDR3 nucleotides are TGTGCCATCGAGACAGGGATAAACGAGCAGTACTTC. Translating gives CAIETGINEQYF.

The sample holds one count of this clone. The gene calls are TRBV4-1 and TRBJ2-1, with 8 bases aligning to TRBD2. The V segment lost 0 bases and the J segment 5 bases; nucleotides outside the gene matches: 6. Germline V gene lookup returns CDR1 MGHRA and CDR2 YSYEKL. There are 16 residues in the CDR3. CDR3 DNA: TGCGCCAGCAGCCAAGACGCCGGGAGGGTTCACAATGAGCAGTTCTTC. Translation gives CASSQDAGRVHNEQFF.

This clone was seen a few times. The rearrangement uses TRBV6-2 or TRBV6-3 and TRBJ2-7, with TRBD2 matching over 7 bases. V lost 2 bases, J lost 7 bases, and 20 bases stayed unmatched. The CDR3 covers 18 residues. Germline assignment: CDR1 MNHEY and CDR2 SVGEGT. CDR3 residues: CASSYKFPPTGRLIEQYF. CDR3 DNA sequence: TGTGCCAGCAGTTACAAGTTCCCCCCCACCGGGAGGTTGATTGAGCAGTACTTC.

The rearrangement joins TRBV7-2 to TRBJ2-7; 8 bases are shared with TRBD1. Germline-derived CDR1 and CDR2 are SGHTA and FQGNSA. The ends lost 5 bases at V and 4 bases at J; junction bases unmatched: 10. This CDR3 comprises 15 residues. CDR3 sequence reads: CASSPRTGSEYEQYF. As DNA, the CDR3 is TGTGCCAGCAGCCCGCGGACAGGGAGTGAGTACGAGCAGTACTTC.

The CDR3 sequence: CAISSPGNQPQHF. The CDR3 bases are TGTGCCATCTCTTCACCAGGAAATCAGCCCCAGCATTTT. The chain combines TRBV28 with TRBJ1-5, with D hard to call. V lost 10 bases and J 4 bases, leaving 14 bases between the germline ends. The CDR3 length is 13 residues. Per germline, CDR1 MDHEN and CDR2 SYDVKM.

J is TRBJ2-7 and V is TRBV5-1; 8 bases are shared with TRBD2. In germline, CDR1 is SGHRS, CDR2 YFSETQ. Trimming took 0 bases from V and 6 from J; bases not matched to a gene: 8. The CDR3 runs to 15 residues. The DNA for the CDR3 is TGCGCCAGCAGCTTGGCCAGGGGAGCGGGGGCCGAGCAGTACTTC. Its translation is CASSLARGAGAEQYF. Full variable domain (remainder filled in from reference TRBV5-1 and TRBJ2-7): KAGVTQTPRYLIKTRGQQVTLSCSPISGHRSVSWYQQTPGQGLQFLFEYFSETQRNKGNFPGRFSGRQFSNSRSEMNVSTLELGDSALYLCASSLARGAGAEQYFGPGTRLTVT.

The chain uses TRBV5-1 and TRBJ2-2; D perhaps matches TRBD2 (6 bases). Looked up from germline, CDR1 is SGHRS and CDR2 is YFSETQ. Trimming shortened V by 0 bases and J by 5 bases, and 11 bases separated the two germline ends. The CDR3 consists of 15 residues. The CDR3 sequence: CASSLAGSGTGELFF. For the CDR3, the DNA is TGCGCCAGCAGCTTGGCCGGGAGCGGGACCGGGGAGCTGTTTTTT.

The chain is built from TRBV6-5 and TRBJ1-5, with D possibly matching TRBD1 (6 bases). CDR3 length equals 14 residues. Germline values: CDR1 MNHEY, CDR2 SVGAGI. Between the trimmed V and J ends, which lost 6 bases and 6 bases, there was a span of 15 bases. The CDR3 nucleotides read TGTGCCAGCAGGGCTACACAAGGGGGTCAGCCCCAGCATTTT. It is translated as CASRATQGGQPQHF.

The chain uses TRBV24-1 and TRBJ2-3, with D perhaps TRBD2 (7 bases). The CDR3 runs to 16 residues. Germline CDR1 is KGHDR and CDR2 is SFDVKD. Trimming took 9 bases from V and 10 from J, leaving 28 bases between them. CDR3: CATGVRPTAGAQAQYF. The DNA for the CDR3 is TGTGCCACCGGGGTACGACCGACGGCGGGGGCGCAGGCGCAGTATTTT.

Regarding this clone: The same CDR3 arises from other DNA sequences in this sample as well. The chain links TRBV7-2 to TRBJ1-4; D possibly corresponds to TRBD1 (5 bases). The V end was cut by 4 bases, the J end by 1 base, with 13 bases between. Germline assignment: CDR1 SGHTA and CDR2 FQGNSA. The CDR3 runs 16 residues. This chain's CDR3 is CASSSRQGGTNEKLFF. The CDR3 DNA sequence: TGTGCCAGCAGCTCCAGGCAGGGCGGAACTAATGAAAAACTGTTTTTT. Looking up the rest from reference TRBV7-2 and TRBJ1-4 gives the full variable domain: GAGVSQSPSNKVTEKGKDVELRCDPISGHTALYWYRQSLGQGLEFLIYFQGNSAPDKSGLPSDRFSAERTGGSVSTLTIQRTQQEDSAVYLCASSSRQGGTNEKLFFGSGTQLSVL.

The rearrangement joins TRBV28 to TRBJ1-5; D ambiguous. Germline V gene sequence: CDR1 MDHEN, CDR2 SYDVKM. The CDR3 loop spans 14 amino acids. Trimming took 4 bases from V and 4 from J, leaving 11 bases between them. CDR3 nucleotide sequence: TGTGCCAGCAGTTCAAGCGGTCCGAATCAGCCCCAGCATTTT. Protein product: CASSSSGPNQPQHF.

The chain uses TRBV28 and TRBJ1-5; D remains unclear. Germline V CDR1 and CDR2: MDHEN, SYDVKM. V gave up 2 bases and J gave up 10 bases, with 15 bases separating them. The CDR3 consists of 14 residues. The CDR3 here is CASSLIFSGSPQHF. DNA for the CDR3: TGTGCCAGCAGTTTAATTTTTTCGGGGTCCCCCCAGCATTTT. The variable domain in full, completed from reference TRBV28 and TRBJ1-5, reads DVKVTQSSRYLVKRTGEKVFLECVQDMDHENMFWYRQDPGLGLRLIYFSYDVKMKEKGDIPEGYSVSREKKERFSLILESASTNQTSMYLCASSLIFSGSPQHFGDGTRLSIL.

Remarks on this clone: Different DNA sequences within this sample yield the same CDR3. V gene TRBV19 combines with J gene TRBJ2-1, with 8 bases fitting TRBD2. The germline V gene has CDR1 LNHDA and CDR2 SQIVND (reference sequence). Trimming at V came to 4 bases and at J to 3 bases, leaving 5 bases not matched to a gene. The CDR3 length is 15 residues. This CDR3 is CASSRTSGGYNEQFF. The DNA for the CDR3 is TGTGCCAGTAGTAGAACTAGCGGAGGCTACAATGAGCAGTTCTTC.

The rearrangement links TRBV6-2 or TRBV6-3 to TRBJ1-2; no clear D. This CDR3 spans 12 amino acids. The V gene lost 3 bases and the J gene lost 8 bases, with 10 bases spanning the gap. CDR1 MNHEY and CDR2 SVGEGT come from the germline V gene. The CDR3 nucleotides read TGTGCCAGCAGTTATGATAGGAGGGGCTACACCTTC. This sequence encodes CASSYDRRGYTF.

J is TRBJ2-7 and V is TRBV5-5, with unresolved D. CDR1 is SGHKS and CDR2 is YYEKEE in the germline V gene (reference sequence). V lost 0 bases, J lost 1 base, and 14 bases lay in between. The CDR3 has 16 residues. The CDR3 protein is CASSLVLVRKSYEQYF. The CDR3 DNA reads TGTGCCAGCAGCTTGGTTCTGGTGAGAAAGTCCTACGAGCAGTACTTC.

The chain couples TRBV4-1 to TRBJ2-1; TRBD2 matches 7 bases. V shed 1 base and J 5 bases; nucleotides not matched to a gene: 5. The CDR3 is made up of 15 amino acids. CDR1 and CDR2 from the germline V gene are MGHRA and YSYEKL. The CDR3 DNA follows: TGCGCCAGCAGCCAAGTAAGCGGGACGGACAATGAGCAGTTCTTC. This codes for CASSQVSGTDNEQFF.

This clone appeared a few times. The rearrangement links TRBV29-1 to TRBJ2-7; 12 bases line up with TRBD2. From germline, CDR1 is SQVTM and CDR2 ANQGSEA. After removal of 6 bases from V and 2 bases from J, the junction contained 8 bases not matched to a gene. The CDR3 sequence is 15 residues long. CDR3 in amino acids: CSVGTSGFRAYEQYF. The DNA of the CDR3 is TGCAGCGTGGGGACTAGCGGGTTCCGAGCCTACGAGCAGTACTTC.

The V and J genes are TRBV19 and TRBJ2-2, with TRBD2 matching over 12 bases. The CDR3 loop spans 16 amino acids. Germline lookup yields CDR1 LNHDA and CDR2 SQIVND (reference sequence). V lost 7 bases and J lost 1; bases outside the gene matches: 4. The CDR3 DNA reads as TGTGCCAGTAAGACTAGCGGGAGAAAGAACACCGGGGAGCTGTTTTTT. Translation: CASKTSGRKNTGELFF.

Written as DNA, the CDR3 is TGCGCCAGCAGCCGGACGACTAGCGGGAGGGAGGGAGATACGCAGTATTTT. It encodes CASSRTTSGREGDTQYF. The rearrangement joins TRBV4-3 to TRBJ2-3, with TRBD2 matching 14 bases. The trim removed 4 bases at V and 5 bases at J, leaving 8 bases unmatched. CDR3 length: 17 residues. Germline V CDR1 and CDR2: LGHNA, YSLEER.

The J gene is TRBJ1-2, the V gene TRBV5-1; 10 bases fit TRBD1. Germline V CDR1 and CDR2: SGHRS, YFSETQ. This CDR3 contains 16 residues. Losses at the gene ends were 4 bases for V and 5 bases for J; bases not matched to a gene: 11. This CDR3 reads CASSRGRQGAQYGYTF. In DNA, the CDR3 is TGCGCCAGCAGCCGAGGGCGACAGGGGGCGCAGTATGGCTACACCTTC.

As DNA, the CDR3 is TGCGCCAGCAGCCTGGGGGCAGGGGGCGTTGGAAACACCATATATTTT. Translating gives CASSLGAGGVGNTIYF. The V call is TRBV5-1, the J call TRBJ1-3; TRBD1 agrees at 8 bases. The CDR3 contains 16 residues. J lost 3 bases, V lost 4 bases, and 9 bases had no gene match. CDR1 is SGHRS, CDR2 YFSETQ, per germline.

This chain links TRBV19 with TRBJ2-7; 7 bases align to TRBD1. This CDR3 spans 15 amino acids. V lost 6 bases and J lost 1; bases outside the gene matches: 9. Germline V gene data show CDR1 as LNHDA and CDR2 as SQIVND (reference sequence). CDR3 protein: CASSAQDRASYEQYF. CDR3 DNA: TGTGCCAGTAGCGCCCAAGACAGGGCTTCCTACGAGCAGTACTTC.

The V gene is TRBV19, the J gene TRBJ2-7; perhaps TRBD2 as D (5 bases). The germline V and J ends were trimmed by 1 base and 4 bases, with 11 bases remaining between them. The germline V gene encodes CDR1 LNHDA and CDR2 SQIVND (reference sequence). CDR3 size: 14 residues. Here the CDR3 DNA reads TGTGCCAGTAGTATAGGAGGGTTGGGATACGAGCAGTACTTC. Amino acid sequence: CASSIGGLGYEQYF.

The V and J genes are TRBV2 and TRBJ2-7; 7 bases agree with TRBD2. This CDR3 spans 14 amino acids. The junction had 7 bases not matched to a gene; V was cut back by 3 bases and J by 5 bases. Germline assignment: CDR1 SNHLY and CDR2 FYNNEI. The CDR3 region has the DNA TGTGCCAGCAGTGACAACGGGGGGATCCACGAGCAGTACTTC. This encodes CASSDNGGIHEQYF.

The J gene is TRBJ2-5, the V gene TRBV9, with D perhaps matching TRBD1 (5 bases). Between the trimmed V and J ends, which lost 0 bases and 4 bases, there was a span of 13 bases. CDR3 size: 15 residues. CDR1 is SGDLS and CDR2 is YYNGEE in the germline V gene. The CDR3 nucleotides are TGTGCCAGCAGCGTAGCCCCCAAAAGGGGAGAGACCCAGTACTTC. Translating gives CASSVAPKRGETQYF.

To note about this clone: A read error may account for a junction end that differs from germline. The chain recombines TRBV28 with TRBJ1-2; 8 bases map to TRBD1. This CDR3 region has 16 residues. Germline lookup yields CDR1 MDHEN and CDR2 SYDVKM. CDR3 DNA: TGTGCCAGCAGTACAGGGGGTACTCTCCTTTCGGGCTCCACCTATTTC. Translating gives CASSTGGTLLSGSTYF.